The clone carrying this T cell receptor (beta chain) was detected a few times. Its antigen remains unidentified. The data were taken from a study of glioma-infiltrating T cells. Study-level points and caveats: Non-neoplastic patients had below-expected tissue-blood divergence, while all gliomas exceeded expectation. CDR3 overlap between tissue and blood was very small.

There are 13 residues in the CDR3. Trimming took 7 bases from V and 2 from J, leaving 10 bases between them. Germline V gene sequence: CDR1 ENHRY, CDR2 SYGVKD. Amplification of TCR alpha and beta CDR3 regions from RNA used iRepertoire nested multiplex PCR. For one-step reverse transcription and amplification, roughly 100-400 ng of tissue mRNA or PBMC total RNA was used. TCRdb re-called the multiplex PCR reads through MiXCR, storing one row per CDR3 protein. Of fewer than 200,000 distinct CDR3 sequences in the sample, more than 30% were seen once. The chain employs TRBV10-3 and TRBJ2-3; no clear D. This clonotype was obtained from a human donor with low-grade glioma or glioblastoma, undergoing nonglioma brain surgery, or in good health (not recorded which). The sequenced material came from glioma tissue, nonneoplastic brain tissue, or PBMCs (not recorded which). CDR3 sequence (DNA): TGTGCCATCATGACTGATGACACAGATACGCAGTATTTT. Translated, it gives CAIMTDDTDTQYF.